Listed here are 17 T cell receptor beta chains from one sample, sequenced in a study of identical twins. TCRdb called the 5' RACE reads again in MiXCR, with one record for every CDR3 protein. The sample consists of 450,000 or so distinct CDR3 sequences, 13% to 15% of them appearing once. These sequences were also reported in another study, on yellow fever vaccine responses in identical twins.

The sequenced material came from CD4+ T cells sorted from blood. These receptor sequences come from a woman aged 18-30 years in good health.

The chain employs TRBV29-1 and TRBJ2-3, with 10 bases fitting TRBD2. With V trimmed by 3 bases and J by 8 bases, 8 bases remained unmatched. CDR1 and CDR2 from the germline V gene are SQVTM and ANQGSEA. This CDR3 region has 14 residues. The CDR3 here is CSVDFLAGVGTQYF. CDR3 bases: TGCAGCGTTGATTTCCTAGCGGGAGTCGGTACGCAGTATTTT.

V gene TRBV12-3 or TRBV12-4 combines with J gene TRBJ2-7; weak D call: TRBD2 (6 bases). Trimming pared 3 bases from V and 2 bases from J, leaving 11 bases between. The CDR3 is 14 residues long. The DNA of the CDR3 is TGTGCCAGCAGTTTCGATGGGGGGACCTACGAGCAGTACTTC. Translated: CASSFDGGTYEQYF.

Ten or more counts support this clonotype. J is TRBJ2-7 and V is TRBV20-1; possibly TRBD1 for D (6 bases). Deletions cut 3 bases from V and 0 bases from J, with 9 bases between. The CDR3 has 13 residues. Germline V CDR1 and CDR2: DFQATT, SNEGSKA (reference sequence). Here the CDR3 DNA reads TGCAGTGCTAGTAGGGGGAGCTCCTACGAGCAGTACTTC. It translates to CSASRGSSYEQYF.

V gene TRBV29-1 combines with J gene TRBJ2-7; 9 bases are shared with TRBD2. From germline, CDR1 is SQVTM and CDR2 ANQGSEA. The CDR3 is 13 residues long. The V segment lost 2 bases and the J segment 4 bases; nucleotides outside the gene matches: 3. In DNA form, the CDR3 reads TGCAGCGTTGAACTAGCGGGGCTTTACGAGCAGTACTTC. Its translation is CSVELAGLYEQYF.

This clonotype was recorded many times. V and J are TRBV5-1 and TRBJ2-7; the match to TRBD2 covers 13 bases. CDR3 size: 14 residues. V shed 3 bases, J shed 6 bases, and the junction held 3 bases outside the gene matches. Germline values: CDR1 SGHRS, CDR2 YFSETQ. The DNA for the CDR3 is TGCGCCAGCAGCTCAAGGACTAGCGGGAGCGAGCAGTACTTC. Translation: CASSSRTSGSEQYF.

The V gene is TRBV30, the J gene TRBJ2-1; a weak D match, TRBD2 (6 bases). This CDR3 region has 13 residues. Trimming cost V 0 bases and J 9 bases, with 12 bases left between them. Germline V gene lookup returns CDR1 GTSNPN and CDR2 SVGIG (reference sequence). The CDR3, as DNA: TGTGCCTGGAGTGTACTAGCTGTTGGTGAGCAGTTCTTC. Protein product: CAWSVLAVGEQFF.

This clonotype came up many times. This chain joins TRBV7-2 and TRBJ2-1; D is unresolved. There are 16 residues in the CDR3. CDR1 is SGHTA, CDR2 FQGNSA, per germline. Trimming left V 1 base short and J 9 bases short, with 19 bases between. This CDR3 is CASSLDRLVPISEQFF. CDR3 nucleotide sequence: TGTGCCAGCAGCTTAGATCGTCTAGTTCCAATATCTGAGCAGTTCTTC.

The rearrangement uses TRBV7-9 and TRBJ2-5; D may be TRBD2 (5 bases). Trimming removed 3 bases from V and 0 bases from J, with 8 bases in between. The CDR3 has 14 residues. CDR1 and CDR2 (germline): SEHNR, FQNEAQ (reference sequence). CDR3 protein: CASSFGEYQETQYF. The CDR3 DNA follows: TGTGCCAGCAGCTTCGGGGAGTACCAAGAGACCCAGTACTTC.

This clonotype was observed a handful of times. This chain uses TRBV20-1 with TRBJ2-1; 16 bases are shared with TRBD2. Per germline, CDR1 DFQATT and CDR2 SNEGSKA (reference sequence). This CDR3 is 15 amino acids long. V shed 5 bases and J 10 bases; nucleotides not matched to a gene: 8. The CDR3 is CSAQGTSGRAREQFF. The CDR3 DNA reads as TGCAGTGCTCAGGGGACTAGCGGGAGGGCCCGGGAGCAGTTCTTC.

The chain combines TRBV5-1 with TRBJ2-7; 8 bases align to TRBD2. Germline V gene sequence: CDR1 SGHRS, CDR2 YFSETQ. V was pared by 0 bases and J by 2 bases, with 4 bases of the junction left unmatched. The length of the CDR3 is 15 residues. The CDR3 region is CASSLERGSTYEQYF. The CDR3 nucleotides are TGCGCCAGCAGCTTGGAGCGGGGGTCGACCTACGAGCAGTACTTC.

In this sample, this clonotype turned up a few times. V gene TRBV28 combines with J gene TRBJ2-7; TRBD1 aligns across 9 bases. There are 15 residues in the CDR3. Germline-derived CDR1 and CDR2 are MDHEN and SYDVKM. Trimming cost V 5 bases and J 5 bases; bases outside gene matches: 10. In DNA, the CDR3 is TGTGCCAGCAGTATATCGGGACAGGGTGGCAACGAGCAGTACTTC. This encodes CASSISGQGGNEQYF.

This clonotype was seen only a few times. The rearrangement joins TRBV24-1 to TRBJ2-1; no clear D gene. CDR3 length equals 12 residues. Germline V gene data show CDR1 as KGHDR and CDR2 as SFDVKD. V was cut by 6 bases and J by 8 bases, with 10 bases left in between. The CDR3 is CATSRSRDEQFF. The CDR3 DNA reads TGTGCCACCAGTCGTAGTCGCGATGAGCAGTTCTTC.

The V and J genes are TRBV28 and TRBJ2-4, with D maybe TRBD2 (7 bases). Germline loops: CDR1 MDHEN, CDR2 SYDVKM. The CDR3 totals 16 residues. Trimming took off 2 bases at V and 3 bases at J, with 14 bases between the two ends. CDR3 DNA: TGTGCCAGCAGTTTAGCAGGGGAGGGAGGCAAAAACATTCAGTACTTC. Its protein is CASSLAGEGGKNIQYF.

This clonotype turned up a few times. The genes are TRBV5-6 and TRBJ2-6; 7 nucleotides align to TRBD1. This CDR3 spans 18 amino acids. Trimming took 1 base from V and 0 from J; bases not matched to a gene: 7. CDR1 and CDR2 (germline): SGHDT, YYEEEE. The CDR3 sequence is CASSLFTGDVSGANVLTF. DNA of the CDR3: TGTGCCAGCAGCTTGTTTACAGGGGACGTCTCTGGGGCCAACGTCCTGACTTTC.

The chain links TRBV20-1 to TRBJ1-2; 8 nucleotides align to TRBD1. This CDR3 spans 12 amino acids. V shed 6 bases, J shed 4 bases, and the junction held 4 bases outside the gene matches. The germline V gene has CDR1 DFQATT and CDR2 SNEGSKA (reference sequence). The DNA of the CDR3 is TGCAGTGCCCGACAGGGGCTCTATGGCTACACCTTC. As protein: CSARQGLYGYTF.

Ten or more counts support this clonotype. V usage is TRBV5-1 and J usage is TRBJ2-7; D remains ambiguous. CDR1 is SGHRS and CDR2 is YFSETQ in the germline V gene. The CDR3 runs 12 residues. V was cut by 2 bases and J by 6 bases, with 9 bases left in between. DNA for the CDR3: TGCGCCAGCAGCTTCCTAGATTCCGAGCAGTACTTC. It yields the protein CASSFLDSEQYF. The variable domain in full, completed from reference TRBV5-1 and TRBJ2-7, reads KAGVTQTPRYLIKTRGQQVTLSCSPISGHRSVSWYQQTPGQGLQFLFEYFSETQRNKGNFPGRFSGRQFSNSRSEMNVSTLELGDSALYLCASSFLDSEQYFGPGTRLTVT.

The chain has TRBV2 and TRBJ2-2; 8 bases align to TRBD2. V shed 4 bases, J shed 1 base, and the junction held 14 bases outside the gene matches. Germline CDR1 SNHLY, CDR2 FYNNEI. This CDR3 spans 19 amino acids. CDR3 in DNA: TGTGCCAGCAGTGCTCCCCCGCGACTAGCGCAACGGAACACCGGGGAGCTGTTTTTT. This gives the protein CASSAPPRLAQRNTGELFF.